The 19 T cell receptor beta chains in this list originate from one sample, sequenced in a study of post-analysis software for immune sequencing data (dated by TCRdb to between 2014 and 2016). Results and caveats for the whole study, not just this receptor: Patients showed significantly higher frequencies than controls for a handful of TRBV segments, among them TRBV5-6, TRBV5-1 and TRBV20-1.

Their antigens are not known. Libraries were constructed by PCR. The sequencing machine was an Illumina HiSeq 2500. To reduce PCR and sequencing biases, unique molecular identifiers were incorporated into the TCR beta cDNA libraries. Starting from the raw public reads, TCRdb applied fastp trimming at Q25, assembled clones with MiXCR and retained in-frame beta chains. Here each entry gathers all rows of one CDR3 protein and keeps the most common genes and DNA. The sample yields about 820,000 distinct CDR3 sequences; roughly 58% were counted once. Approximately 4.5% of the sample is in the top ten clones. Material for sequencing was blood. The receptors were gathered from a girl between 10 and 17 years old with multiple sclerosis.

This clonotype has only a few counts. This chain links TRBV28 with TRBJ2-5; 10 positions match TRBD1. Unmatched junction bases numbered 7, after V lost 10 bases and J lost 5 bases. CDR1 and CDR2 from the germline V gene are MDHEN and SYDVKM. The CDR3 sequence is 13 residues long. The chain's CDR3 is CATMGQGRETQYF. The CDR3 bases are TGTGCCACCATGGGACAGGGGCGGGAGACCCAGTACTTC.

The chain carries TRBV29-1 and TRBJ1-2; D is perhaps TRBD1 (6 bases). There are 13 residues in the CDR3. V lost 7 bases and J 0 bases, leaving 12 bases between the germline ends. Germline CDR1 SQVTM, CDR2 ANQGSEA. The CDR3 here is CSAKQGANYGYTF. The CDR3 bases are TGCAGCGCCAAACAGGGAGCTAACTATGGCTACACCTTC.

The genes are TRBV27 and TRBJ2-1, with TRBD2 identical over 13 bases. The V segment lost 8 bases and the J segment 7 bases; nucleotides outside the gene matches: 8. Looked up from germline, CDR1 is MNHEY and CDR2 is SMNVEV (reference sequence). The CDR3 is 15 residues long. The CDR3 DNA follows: TGTGCCAGCGGTATTCCGGGACTAGCGGGGAATGAGCAGTTCTTC. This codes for CASGIPGLAGNEQFF.

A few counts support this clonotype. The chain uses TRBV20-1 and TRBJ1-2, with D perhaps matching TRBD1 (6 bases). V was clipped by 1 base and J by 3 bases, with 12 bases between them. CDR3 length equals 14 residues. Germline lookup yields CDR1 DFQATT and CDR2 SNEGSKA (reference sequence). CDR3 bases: TGCAGTGCTAGAGTGCCAGGGGCGGACTATGGCTACACCTTC. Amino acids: CSARVPGADYGYTF.

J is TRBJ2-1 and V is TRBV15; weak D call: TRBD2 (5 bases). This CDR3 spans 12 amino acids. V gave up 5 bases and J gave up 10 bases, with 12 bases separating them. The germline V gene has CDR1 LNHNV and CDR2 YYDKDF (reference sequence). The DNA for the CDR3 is TGTGCCACCAGCGAGGGAGCTAAAGAGCAGTTCTTC. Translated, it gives CATSEGAKEQFF.

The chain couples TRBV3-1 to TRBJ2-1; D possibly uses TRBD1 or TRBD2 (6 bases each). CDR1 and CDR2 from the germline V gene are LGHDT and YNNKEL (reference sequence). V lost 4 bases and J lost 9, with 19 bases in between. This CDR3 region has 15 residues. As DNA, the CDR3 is TGTGCCAGCAGCCTTTGGCCGCGGGAACAGGGTGAGCAGTTCTTC. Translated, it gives CASSLWPREQGEQFF.

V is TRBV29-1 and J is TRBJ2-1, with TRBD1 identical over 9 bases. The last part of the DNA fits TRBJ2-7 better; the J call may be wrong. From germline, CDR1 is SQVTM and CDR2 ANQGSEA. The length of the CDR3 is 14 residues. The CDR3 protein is CSAWGQGSYNEQYF. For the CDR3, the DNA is TGCAGCGCCTGGGGACAGGGCTCCTACAATGAGCAGTACTTC.

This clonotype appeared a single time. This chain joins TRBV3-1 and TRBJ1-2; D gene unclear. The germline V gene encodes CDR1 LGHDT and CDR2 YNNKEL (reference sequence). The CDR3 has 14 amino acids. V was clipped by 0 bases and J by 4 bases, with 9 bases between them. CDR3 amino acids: CASSQDGRRYGYTF. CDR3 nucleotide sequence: TGTGCCAGCAGCCAAGACGGCCGGCGCTATGGCTACACCTTC.

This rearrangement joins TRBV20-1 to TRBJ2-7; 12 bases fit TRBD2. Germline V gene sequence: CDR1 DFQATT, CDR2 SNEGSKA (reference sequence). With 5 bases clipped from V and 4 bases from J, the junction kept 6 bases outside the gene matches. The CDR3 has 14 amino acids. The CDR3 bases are TGCAGTGCTCAACTAGCGGGAGGTGCTTACGAGCAGTACTTC. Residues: CSAQLAGGAYEQYF.

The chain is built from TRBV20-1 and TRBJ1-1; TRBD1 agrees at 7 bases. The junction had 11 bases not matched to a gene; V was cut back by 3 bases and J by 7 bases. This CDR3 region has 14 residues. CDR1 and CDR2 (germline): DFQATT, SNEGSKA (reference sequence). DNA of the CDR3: TGCAGTGCTAGGGCGGGGACAGTGGGCGATGAAGCTTTCTTT. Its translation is CSARAGTVGDEAFF.

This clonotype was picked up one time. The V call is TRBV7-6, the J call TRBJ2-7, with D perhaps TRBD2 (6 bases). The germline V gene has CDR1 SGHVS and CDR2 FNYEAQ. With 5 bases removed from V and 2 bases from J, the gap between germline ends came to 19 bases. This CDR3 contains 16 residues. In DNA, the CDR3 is TGTGCCAGCAGCCCAACGCCCAAGCGGGCTGCCTACGAGCAGTACTTC. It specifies CASSPTPKRAAYEQYF.

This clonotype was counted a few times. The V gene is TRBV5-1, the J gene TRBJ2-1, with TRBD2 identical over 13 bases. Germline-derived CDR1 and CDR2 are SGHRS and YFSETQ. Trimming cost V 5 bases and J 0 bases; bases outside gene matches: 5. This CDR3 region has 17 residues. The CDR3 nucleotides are TGCGCCAGCAGTGGACTAGCGGGAGTGAGCTCCTACAATGAGCAGTTCTTC. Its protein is CASSGLAGVSSYNEQFF.

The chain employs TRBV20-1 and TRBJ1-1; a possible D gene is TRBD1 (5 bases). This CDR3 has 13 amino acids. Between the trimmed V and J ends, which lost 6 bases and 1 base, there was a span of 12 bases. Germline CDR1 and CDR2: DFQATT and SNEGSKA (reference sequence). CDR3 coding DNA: TGCAGTGCCGCTCATGGGGGGAACACTGAAGCTTTCTTT. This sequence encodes CSAAHGGNTEAFF.

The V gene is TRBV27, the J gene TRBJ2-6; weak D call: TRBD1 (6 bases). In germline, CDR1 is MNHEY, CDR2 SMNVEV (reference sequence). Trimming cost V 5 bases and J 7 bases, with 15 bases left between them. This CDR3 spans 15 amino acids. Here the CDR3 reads CASSPGTLTANVLTF. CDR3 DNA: TGTGCCAGCAGTCCCGGGACATTGACAGCCAACGTCCTGACTTTC.

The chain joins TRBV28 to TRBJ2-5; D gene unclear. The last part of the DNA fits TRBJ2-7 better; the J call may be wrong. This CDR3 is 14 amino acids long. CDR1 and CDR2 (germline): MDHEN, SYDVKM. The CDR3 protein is CASTNLVQQGEQYF. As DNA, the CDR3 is TGTGCCAGTACAAATTTAGTCCAGCAAGGCGAGCAGTACTTC.

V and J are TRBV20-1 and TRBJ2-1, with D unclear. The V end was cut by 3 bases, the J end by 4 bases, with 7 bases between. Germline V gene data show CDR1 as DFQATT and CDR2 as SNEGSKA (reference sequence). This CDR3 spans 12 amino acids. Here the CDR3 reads CSASYSYNEQFF. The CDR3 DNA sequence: TGCAGTGCTAGTTACAGTTACAATGAGCAGTTCTTC.

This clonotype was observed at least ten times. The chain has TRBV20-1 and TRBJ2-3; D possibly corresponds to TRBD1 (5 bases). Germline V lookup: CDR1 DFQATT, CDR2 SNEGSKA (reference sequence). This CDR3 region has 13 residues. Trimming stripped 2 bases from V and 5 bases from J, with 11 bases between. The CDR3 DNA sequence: TGCAGTGCTAGACCGTCAGGGAAAGATACGCAGTATTTT. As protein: CSARPSGKDTQYF.

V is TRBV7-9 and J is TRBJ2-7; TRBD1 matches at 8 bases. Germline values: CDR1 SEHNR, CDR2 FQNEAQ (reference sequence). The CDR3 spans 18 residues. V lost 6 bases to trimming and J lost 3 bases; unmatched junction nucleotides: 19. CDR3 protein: CASSSPMQGAPNNYEQYF. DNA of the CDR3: TGTGCCAGCAGTTCCCCCATGCAGGGGGCCCCCAACAACTACGAGCAGTACTTC.

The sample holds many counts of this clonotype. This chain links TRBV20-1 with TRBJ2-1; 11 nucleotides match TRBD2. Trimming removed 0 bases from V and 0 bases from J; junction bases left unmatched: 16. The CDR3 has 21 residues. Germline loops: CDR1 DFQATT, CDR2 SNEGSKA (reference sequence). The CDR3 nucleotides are TGCAGTGCTAGAGAAAGAACTCTCGCGCTAGCGGGAGGATTCTCCTACAATGAGCAGTTCTTC. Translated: CSARERTLALAGGFSYNEQFF.